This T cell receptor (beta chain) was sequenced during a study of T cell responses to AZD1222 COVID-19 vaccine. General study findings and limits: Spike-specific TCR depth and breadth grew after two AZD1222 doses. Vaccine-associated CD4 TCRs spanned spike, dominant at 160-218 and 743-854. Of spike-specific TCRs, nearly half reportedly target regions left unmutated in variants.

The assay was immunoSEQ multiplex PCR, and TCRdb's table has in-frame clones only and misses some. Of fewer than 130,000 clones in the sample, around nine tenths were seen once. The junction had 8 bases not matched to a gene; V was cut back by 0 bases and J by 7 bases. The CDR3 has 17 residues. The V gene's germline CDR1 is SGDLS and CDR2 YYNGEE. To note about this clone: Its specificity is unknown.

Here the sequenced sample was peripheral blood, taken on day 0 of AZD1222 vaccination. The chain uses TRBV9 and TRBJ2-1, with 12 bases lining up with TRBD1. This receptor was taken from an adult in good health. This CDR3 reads CASSVEGTGGLFNEQFF. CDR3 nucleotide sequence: TGTGCCAGCAGCGTAGAGGGGACAGGGGGCCTCTTTAATGAGCAGTTCTTC.